This TCR beta chain is drawn from a study of radiotherapy plus CTLA-4 blockade in lung cancer (dated by TCRdb to 2017 to 2018). A note on the overall study: Objective responses were observed in approximately 17% of enrolled patients, and disease control was achieved in 25% to 35%. General findings and caveats noted by the study authors: After treatment with radiotherapy and ipilimumab, TCR clones that came from tumors expanded in the peripheral blood. The strongest predictors of response were reported to be early dynamic shifts in blood T cell clones along with a rise in serum interferon-beta following radiation.

Focal radiation therapy combined with CTLA-4 blockade (ipilimumab) was tested in patients with chemo-refractory metastatic non-small-cell lung cancer. This clone was observed a single time. Its antigen remains undetermined. Per-nucleotide qualities are absent, and no much larger clonotype sits a single base away. Preparation of the library involved the immunoSEQ multiplex PCR assay. Not all clones reach the TCRdb copy of this immuneACCESS table, which keeps in-frame sequences only. Checked studies attribute under half of the gap to unresolved V genes and leave the rest unexplained. The sample table records under 110,000 clones; more than 75% of these occur just once. Together, the top ten hold roughly 2.3% of the sample. The sample was peripheral blood, taken from a patient treated with radiotherapy plus ipilimumab. This clonotype was obtained from a human donor with non-small cell lung cancer that progressed on radiotherapy plus ipilimumab. Some clones in this sample may be carry-over from other donors' samples.

The sequenced DNA: TGTGCCAGCAGCCAAATCCAATCAGATACGCAGTATTTT. Its amino acids are CASSQIQSDTQYF. The sequence is built from TRBV4-2 and TRBJ2-3; a confident D gene designation cannot be given. V lost 2 bases and J lost 4 bases; the stretch between them is 7 bases long. Via the germline V gene, CDR1 is LGHNA and CDR2 YNFKEQ. Reading from cysteine to phenylalanine, the CDR3 counts 13 amino acids. Only the CDR3 DNA stays, 39 bases, in frame from base 1.